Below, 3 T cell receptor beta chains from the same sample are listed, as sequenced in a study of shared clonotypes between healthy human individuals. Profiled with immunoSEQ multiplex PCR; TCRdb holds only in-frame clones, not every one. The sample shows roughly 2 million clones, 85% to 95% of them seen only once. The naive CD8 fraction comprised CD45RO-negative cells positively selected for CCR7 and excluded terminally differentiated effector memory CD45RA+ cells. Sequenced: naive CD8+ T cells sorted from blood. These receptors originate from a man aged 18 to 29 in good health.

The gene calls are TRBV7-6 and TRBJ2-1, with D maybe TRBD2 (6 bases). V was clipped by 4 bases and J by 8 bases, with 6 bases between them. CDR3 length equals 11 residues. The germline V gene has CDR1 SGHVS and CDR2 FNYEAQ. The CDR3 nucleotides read TGTGCCAGCAGCTGGGGGGATGAGCAGTTCTTC. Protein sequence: CASSWGDEQFF.

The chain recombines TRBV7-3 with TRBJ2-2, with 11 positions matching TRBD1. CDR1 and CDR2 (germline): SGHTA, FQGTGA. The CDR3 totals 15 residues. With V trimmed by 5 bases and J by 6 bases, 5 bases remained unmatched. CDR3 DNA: TGTGCCAGCAGCCCGGACAGGGGGCTCGCCGGGGAGCTGTTTTTT. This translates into CASSPDRGLAGELFF.

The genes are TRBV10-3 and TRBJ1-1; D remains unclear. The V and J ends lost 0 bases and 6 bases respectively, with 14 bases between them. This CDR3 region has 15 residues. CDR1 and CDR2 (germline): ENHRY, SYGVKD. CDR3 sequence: CAISESQLGVPEAFF. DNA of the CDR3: TGTGCCATCAGTGAGTCGCAGCTCGGGGTTCCTGAAGCTTTCTTT.